This T cell receptor (beta chain) comes out of a study of T cell repertoires in cytomegalovirus infection. Across the whole study: Matching HLA type and CMV infection were both indicated by public TCR beta signatures.

Points from the study as a whole: Public TCR beta family frequency separated CMV-and-HLA carriers, including in an independent cohort. Dominating the ex vivo response were TCR beta clonotypes that were CMV-specific and HLA-C-restricted.

This clonotype was found a few times. As yet, its antigen is unknown. CDR3 length: 16 amino acids. The V gene lost 1 base and the J gene lost 7 bases, with 20 bases spanning the gap. TCRdb reanalysed the reads using MiXCR and keeps one entry per CDR3 protein. The data contain approximately 500,000 distinct CDR3 sequences, approximately 17% of them singletons. The sample taken for sequencing was CD8+ T cells from PBMCs. The receptor was derived from a human donor in good health (CMV status not recorded). Some clones in this sample may be carry-over from other donors' samples. The chain employs TRBV12-3 or TRBV12-4 and TRBJ2-7; D might be TRBD2 (6 bases). The CDR3 loop is CASSLGGRRGKREQYF. The CDR3 DNA reads TGTGCCAGCAGTTTAGGGGGGAGGCGGGGAAAGAGAGAGCAGTACTTC.